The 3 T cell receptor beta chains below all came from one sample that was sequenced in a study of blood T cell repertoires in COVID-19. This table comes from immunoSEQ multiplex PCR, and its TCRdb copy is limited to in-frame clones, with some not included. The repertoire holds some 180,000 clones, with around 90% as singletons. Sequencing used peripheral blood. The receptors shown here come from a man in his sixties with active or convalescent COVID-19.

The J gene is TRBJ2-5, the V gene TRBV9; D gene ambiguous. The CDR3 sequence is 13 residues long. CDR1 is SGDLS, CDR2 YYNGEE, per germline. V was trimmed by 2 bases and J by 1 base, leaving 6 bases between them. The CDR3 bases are TGTGCCAGCAGCGTGAGGCCCCAAGAGACCCAGTACTTC. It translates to CASSVRPQETQYF. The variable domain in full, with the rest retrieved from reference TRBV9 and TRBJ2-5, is DSGVTQTPKHLITATGQRVTLRCSPRSGDLSVYWYQQSLDQGLQFLIQYYNGEERAKGNILERFSAQQFPDLHSELNLSSLELGDSALYFCASSVRPQETQYFGPGTRLLVL.

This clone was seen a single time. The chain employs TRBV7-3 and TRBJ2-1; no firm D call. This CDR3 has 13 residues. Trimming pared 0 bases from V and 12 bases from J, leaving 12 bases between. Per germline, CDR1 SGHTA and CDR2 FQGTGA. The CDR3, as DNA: TGTGCCAGCAGCTTAACGATTCTAGATCGGCAGTTCTTC. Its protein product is CASSLTILDRQFF.

CDR3 region: CASSWESGGGYNEQFF. As DNA, the CDR3 is TGTGCCAGCAGTTGGGAGAGCGGGGGAGGTTACAATGAGCAGTTCTTC. The J gene is TRBJ2-1, the V gene TRBV27; 8 bases are shared with TRBD2. CDR3 length: 16 residues. Trimming took 4 bases from V and 4 from J; bases not matched to a gene: 9. Germline V gene sequence: CDR1 MNHEY, CDR2 SMNVEV (reference sequence).